This T cell receptor beta chain was found in a study of beta chain features in type 1 diabetes. Deletions cut 7 bases from V and 10 bases from J, with 23 bases between. Germline V gene data show CDR1 as GTSNPN and CDR2 as SVGIG (reference sequence). This CDR3 is built from 14 residues. Expressed TCRB transcripts were sequenced after all isolated RNA was converted to cDNA. Using immunoSEQ multiplex PCR, the repertoire was profiled, and TCRdb retains in-frame clones only, with some absent. The table records hundreds of thousands of clones, 25% to 35% of them present only once. The source of this sequence is a young man in good health. Source material: naive CD4+ T cells from blood. The chain combines TRBV30 with TRBJ2-1; D is perhaps TRBD1 (6 bases). The CDR3: CASKGTPSSKEQFF. For the CDR3, the DNA is TGTGCCTCGAAGGGGACACCCTCTAGCAAGGAGCAGTTCTTC.